The clone carrying this TCR beta chain was counted many times. Its antigen is unknown. A read error may produce the germline difference seen at one junction end. The CDR3 has 15 amino acids. Germline CDR1 reads SGHRS; CDR2 reads YFSETQ. This entry belongs to a study of identical twins. Study findings and constraints: The more abundant beta clonotypes in cord blood had fewer insertions, and memory repertoires did not show this. It was out-of-frame TCR alpha sharing in monozygotic twins that models underestimated.

Healthy Caucasian individuals made up all the donors. Through template switching, a universal primer site was introduced, and the cDNA contained unique molecular identifiers. TCRdb passed the 5' RACE reads through MiXCR, listing each CDR3 protein once. The sample yields 400,000 to 550,000 distinct CDR3 sequences, more than 13% seen once. Another study also made use of these data, one on yellow fever vaccine responses in identical twins.

Sequenced input: CD4+ T cells sorted from blood. This TCR was recovered from a woman younger than 35 in good health. V gene TRBV5-1 combines with J gene TRBJ2-7; 12 bases are a match to TRBD1. The CDR3 protein is CASSLGGQGAYEQYF. The DNA for the CDR3 is TGTGCCAGCAGTTTAGGGGGACAGGGGGCTTACGAGCAGTACTTC.